This entry lists 19 T cell receptor beta chains sequenced from one sample in a study of blood T cell repertoires in COVID-19. Repertoires were generated with immunoSEQ multiplex PCR, while TCRdb's copy carries only in-frame clones and drops some. The table shows 55,000 to 75,000 clones, with more than 70% occurring only once. The material sequenced was peripheral blood. Receptor source: a man aged 55 to 70 with COVID-19, enrolled during active disease.

This clone occurred a few times. V and J are TRBV29-1 and TRBJ2-3; weak D call: TRBD1 (6 bases). V lost 0 bases, J lost 5 bases, and 6 bases lay in between. Germline V gives CDR1 SQVTM, CDR2 ANQGSEA. The CDR3 sequence is 12 residues long. DNA for the CDR3: TGCAGCGTTGAAGACAGGGGAGATACGCAGTATTTT. Its translation is CSVEDRGDTQYF.

The chain joins TRBV18 to TRBJ2-1; TRBD2 matches 8 bases. Germline assignment: CDR1 KGHSH and CDR2 LQKENI. This CDR3 has 13 amino acids. Unmatched junction bases numbered 8, after V lost 6 bases and J lost 10 bases. In nucleotides, the CDR3 is TGTGCCAGCTCCGCGGGACTAGATGACGAGCAGTTCTTC. This codes for CASSAGLDDEQFF.

The chain has TRBV6-2 or TRBV6-3 and TRBJ1-5; D is ambiguous. The ends were cut back, 0 bases at V and 6 bases at J, with 9 bases in the middle. This CDR3 region has 14 residues. Germline V CDR1 and CDR2: MNHEY, SVGEGT. The CDR3: CASSYSSLGQPQHF. The CDR3, as DNA: TGTGCCAGCAGTTACTCCTCCCTCGGTCAGCCCCAGCATTTT.

This clone was seen only a few times. The rearrangement links TRBV24-1 to TRBJ2-3; 10 nucleotides align to TRBD2. Germline trimming cut 4 bases from V and 2 bases from J; bases unmatched to any gene: 5. Germline lookup yields CDR1 KGHDR and CDR2 SFDVKD. The CDR3 length is 16 residues. The CDR3 loop is CATSDWTSGLTDTQYF. The CDR3 nucleotides read TGTGCCACCAGTGACTGGACTAGCGGACTCACAGATACGCAGTATTTT.

The gene calls are TRBV2 and TRBJ1-1; D ambiguous. Per the germline V gene, CDR1 is SNHLY and CDR2 is FYNNEI. This CDR3 contains 12 residues. Trimming pared 7 bases from V and 0 bases from J, leaving 6 bases between. The CDR3 region has the DNA TGTGCCAGCATTATAATGAACACTGAAGCTTTCTTT. Protein: CASIIMNTEAFF.

The rearrangement uses TRBV19 and TRBJ1-3; D not certain. Trimming stripped 1 base from V and 0 bases from J, with 10 bases between. Germline V gene sequence: CDR1 LNHDA, CDR2 SQIVND (reference sequence). This CDR3 contains 16 residues. The CDR3 sequence is CASSIAHLDSGNTIYF. CDR3 DNA sequence: TGTGCCAGTAGTATAGCACATCTTGACTCTGGAAACACCATATATTTT.

The V and J genes are TRBV2 and TRBJ1-1; D not resolved. The germline gives CDR1 SNHLY, CDR2 FYNNEI. The length of the CDR3 is 14 residues. Trimming pared 3 bases from V and 1 base from J, leaving 9 bases between. CDR3 sequence reads: CASSDEITNTEAFF. The CDR3 DNA reads TGTGCCAGCAGTGATGAGATTACGAACACTGAAGCTTTCTTT. Supplemented by reference TRBV2 and TRBJ1-1, the full variable domain reads EPEVTQTPSHQVTQMGQEVILRCVPISNHLYFYWYRQILGQKVEFLVSFYNNEISEKSEIFDDQFSVERPDGSNFTLKIRSTKLEDSAMYFCASSDEITNTEAFFGQGTRLTVV.

The CDR3 region has the DNA TGTGCCAGCAGCCTTTCGGACAGGGAGGGTGGCTACACCTTC. It specifies CASSLSDREGGYTF. J is TRBJ1-2 and V is TRBV3-1 (or the pseudogene TRBV3-2); 8 nucleotides match TRBD1. The CDR3 length is 14 residues. Germline CDR1 and CDR2: LGHDT and YNNKEL (reference sequence). V dropped 4 bases and J dropped 7; count of bases not matched to a gene: 8.

The chain couples TRBV2 to TRBJ2-3, with 15 bases aligning to TRBD2. There are 18 residues in the CDR3. V gave up 10 bases and J gave up 0 bases; unmatched junction bases: 11. In germline, CDR1 is SNHLY, CDR2 FYNNEI. CDR3 amino acids: CAIPGLAGGRTSTDTQYF. The CDR3 DNA is TGTGCCATTCCGGGACTAGCGGGAGGCAGAACTAGCACAGATACGCAGTATTTT. The whole variable domain, remainder taken from reference TRBV2 and TRBJ2-3, is EPEVTQTPSHQVTQMGQEVILRCVPISNHLYFYWYRQILGQKVEFLVSFYNNEISEKSEIFDDQFSVERPDGSNFTLKIRSTKLEDSAMYFCAIPGLAGGRTSTDTQYFGPGTRLTVL.

The rearrangement uses TRBV28 and TRBJ1-6; 8 bases are shared with TRBD1. This CDR3 is 15 amino acids long. The germline gives CDR1 MDHEN, CDR2 SYDVKM. V lost 2 bases and J lost 10; bases outside the gene matches: 7. CDR3 protein: CASSLPGQGKSPLHF. DNA for the CDR3: TGTGCCAGCAGTTTACCCGGACAGGGAAAATCACCCCTCCACTTT.

The CDR3 nucleotides are TGTGCCAGCAGCAAAGGCTACCATCCCCAAGAGACCCAGTACTTC. It codes for CASSKGYHPQETQYF. The genes are TRBV21-1 and TRBJ2-5; TRBD2 is the table's D call, not checked against the DNA. TRBV21-1 is a pseudogene. This CDR3 contains 15 residues.

This clone showed up just a few times. This chain links TRBV23-1 with TRBJ2-5; 7 bases align to TRBD1. Being an ORF, TRBV23-1 has a function that is uncertain. The length of the CDR3 is 17 residues. The J segment lost 1 base and the V segment lost 8 bases, leaving 16 bases of the junction unmatched. In DNA, the CDR3 is TGCGCCAGCGAACCCGAGACAGGGCTCGACAGCCAAGAGACCCAGTACTTC. Its translation: CASEPETGLDSQETQYF.

This clone was seen a single time. The chain recombines TRBV28 with TRBJ2-7, with 10 bases that match TRBD1. J was trimmed by 3 bases and V by 8 bases; bases with no gene match: 1. The CDR3 length is 12 residues. Germline V gene data show CDR1 as MDHEN and CDR2 as SYDVKM. The DNA of the CDR3 is TGTGCCAGCGGACAGGGGGACTACGAGCAGTACTTC. Protein: CASGQGDYEQYF.

This clone was counted a single time. The rearrangement links TRBV4-2 to TRBJ2-5; 12 bases agree with TRBD2. J lost 5 bases, V lost 0 bases, and 4 bases had no gene match. From germline, CDR1 is LGHNA and CDR2 YNFKEQ. The CDR3 sequence is 16 residues long. The CDR3 loop is CASSQDPSGGAETQYF. The DNA of the CDR3 is TGTGCCAGCAGCCAAGATCCTAGCGGGGGGGCGGAGACCCAGTACTTC.

This chain connects TRBV6-6 to TRBJ2-1; D is perhaps TRBD2 (5 bases). Between the trimmed V and J ends, which lost 5 bases and 4 bases, there was a span of 21 bases. Germline V gene lookup returns CDR1 MNHNY and CDR2 SVGAGI (reference sequence). This CDR3 is 17 amino acids long. CDR3 in amino acids: CASSLQTSSLEYNEQFF. The CDR3 nucleotides read TGTGCCAGCAGTCTCCAAACTAGTTCCCTCGAATACAATGAGCAGTTCTTC.

This sequence joins TRBV7-2 and TRBJ1-6, with D maybe TRBD1 (6 bases). The CDR3 runs 16 residues. Trimming removed 1 base from V and 3 bases from J, with 10 bases in between. Germline CDR1 and CDR2: SGHTA and FQGNSA. The CDR3 coding sequence is TGTGCCAGCAGCTTAGGAGGCAGGGGCTATAATTCACCCCTCCACTTT. This codes for CASSLGGRGYNSPLHF.

The rearrangement uses TRBV27 and TRBJ1-6; TRBD1 matches 9 bases. Trimming took 5 bases from V and 6 from J; bases not matched to a gene: 5. The CDR3 has 15 amino acids. Germline V gene lookup returns CDR1 MNHEY and CDR2 SMNVEV (reference sequence). The CDR3 nucleotides are TGTGCCAGCAGTAGGACAGGGGTCGGTAATTCACCCCTCCACTTT. Its translation: CASSRTGVGNSPLHF.

The chain employs TRBV11-3 and TRBJ2-2; D gene unclear. The CDR3 is 15 amino acids. V was trimmed by 5 bases and J by 7 bases, leaving 17 bases between them. The germline CDR1 and CDR2 sequences are SGHNT and YENEEA. CDR3 bases: TGTGCCAGCAGCCCCAAGCGATCCGCCAGCGGGGAGCTGTTTTTT. Protein sequence: CASSPKRSASGELFF. The variable domain in full, completed from reference TRBV11-3 and TRBJ2-2, reads EAGVVQSPRYKIIEKKQPVAFWCNPISGHNTLYWYLQNLGQGPELLIRYENEEAVDDSQLPKDRFSAERLKGVDSTLKIQPAELGDSAVYLCASSPKRSASGELFFGEGSRLTVL.

This clone appeared once. J is TRBJ1-5 and V is TRBV2, with TRBD1 matching 9 bases. V was pared by 6 bases and J by 4 bases, with 7 bases of the junction left unmatched. There are 15 residues in the CDR3. In germline, CDR1 is SNHLY, CDR2 FYNNEI. The CDR3 nucleotides read TGTGCCAGCAGCCGGACAGGGGCAAATAATCAGCCCCAGCATTTT. Its protein is CASSRTGANNQPQHF.